The 18 T cell receptor beta chains below were found in one sample sequenced in a study of OX40 agonist ivuxolimab in advanced cancers. The method was immunoSEQ multiplex PCR; TCRdb's version includes in-frame clones alone and lacks a portion of them. The sample contains approximately 82,000 clones, approximately 86% of which appear only once. Here the sequenced sample was CD4+ or CD8+ T cells sorted from blood, taken in a trial of the OX40 agonist ivuxolimab. All receptors come from an adult with an advanced solid tumor such as melanoma, head and neck, liver or kidney cancer.

J is TRBJ1-6 and V is TRBV5-1; 8 bases line up with TRBD1. The CDR3 loop spans 15 amino acids. J lost 10 bases, V lost 4 bases, and 10 bases had no gene match. Germline assignment: CDR1 SGHRS and CDR2 YFSETQ. The CDR3 sequence is CASSARDRTQSPLHF. DNA for the CDR3: TGCGCCAGCAGCGCCCGGGACAGGACACAATCACCCCTCCACTTT. The full variable domain, in which reference TRBV5-1 and TRBJ1-6 provide the parts outside the CDR3, is KAGVTQTPRYLIKTRGQQVTLSCSPISGHRSVSWYQQTPGQGLQFLFEYFSETQRNKGNFPGRFSGRQFSNSRSEMNVSTLELGDSALYLCASSARDRTQSPLHFGNGTRLTVT.

The chain uses TRBV6-1 and TRBJ1-1, with D maybe TRBD1 (5 bases). The germline gives CDR1 MNHNS, CDR2 SASEGT. Trimming removed 2 bases at V and 10 bases at J, with 11 bases between. This CDR3 is built from 12 residues. CDR3 DNA sequence: TGTGCCAGCAGTGAACGGGGGGAGGTAGCTTTCTTT. It is translated as CASSERGEVAFF.

This clone was observed once. The rearrangement uses TRBV9 and TRBJ2-7; 14 bases match TRBD2. In germline, CDR1 is SGDLS, CDR2 YYNGEE. The CDR3 length is 15 residues. Unmatched junction bases numbered 7, after V lost 0 bases and J lost 11 bases. CDR3 residues: CASSVAGTSGSKKYF. In DNA form, the CDR3 reads TGTGCCAGCAGCGTAGCCGGGACTAGCGGGAGTAAAAAGTACTTC.

The chain is built from TRBV6-1 and TRBJ1-2, with TRBD1 identical over 10 bases. This CDR3 is 14 amino acids long. The V gene's germline CDR1 is MNHNS and CDR2 SASEGT. V shed 6 bases, J shed 5 bases, and the junction held 6 bases outside the gene matches. The CDR3 protein is CASRGTGDLYGYTF. The CDR3 DNA reads TGTGCCAGCAGGGGGACAGGGGATCTATATGGCTACACCTTC.

The rearrangement links TRBV7-2 to TRBJ2-1; no reliable D call. The germline CDR1 and CDR2 sequences are SGHTA and FQGNSA. The length of the CDR3 is 15 residues. V lost 5 bases to trimming and J lost 0 bases, with 11 bases between them. The CDR3 sequence is CASSVGSSSYNEQFF. CDR3 DNA sequence: TGTGCCAGCAGCGTGGGGTCTAGCTCCTACAATGAGCAGTTCTTC.

This clone has just a few counts. V gene TRBV29-1 combines with J gene TRBJ1-1; D is undetermined. Germline V gives CDR1 SQVTM, CDR2 ANQGSEA. This CDR3 region has 10 residues. Between the trimmed V and J ends, which lost 4 bases and 7 bases, there was a span of 7 bases. The CDR3 loop reads CSVGTGEAFF. The CDR3 DNA reads TGCAGCGTTGGGACCGGTGAAGCTTTCTTT.

This rearrangement joins TRBV7-9 to TRBJ1-4, with D tentatively TRBD1 (5 bases). The CDR3 has 14 residues. The ends were cut back, 7 bases at V and 3 bases at J, with 12 bases in the middle. Germline V gene data show CDR1 as SEHNR and CDR2 as FQNEAQ (reference sequence). CDR3 nucleotide sequence: TGTGCCAGCACCTCGGGGCAGTCTAATGAAAAACTGTTTTTT. It yields the protein CASTSGQSNEKLFF.

The chain combines TRBV4-1 with TRBJ2-2; 9 bases are a match to TRBD1. The CDR3 is 15 amino acids. The ends lost 4 bases at V and 6 bases at J; junction bases unmatched: 6. Germline V lookup: CDR1 MGHRA, CDR2 YSYEKL. For the CDR3, the DNA is TGCGCCAGCAGCCGGGGGACAGGGAGCGCCGGGGAGCTGTTTTTT. Translation gives CASSRGTGSAGELFF.

The genes are TRBV11-2 and TRBJ1-3; D not resolved. This CDR3 comprises 12 residues. With 4 bases removed from V and 4 bases from J, the gap between germline ends came to 5 bases. CDR1 is SGHAT and CDR2 is FQNNGV in the germline V gene. CDR3 nucleotides: TGTGCCAGCAGCTCGGGAGGAAACACCATATATTTT. It specifies CASSSGGNTIYF. Drawing the rest from reference TRBV11-2 and TRBJ1-3, the complete variable domain is EAGVAQSPRYKIIEKRQSVAFWCNPISGHATLYWYQQILGQGPKLLIQFQNNGVVDDSQLPKDRFSAERLKGVDSTLKIQPAKLEDSAVYLCASSSGGNTIYFGEGSWLTVV.

The genes are TRBV11-3 and TRBJ2-7, with no clear D. CDR1 is SGHNT, CDR2 YENEEA, per germline. The germline V and J ends were trimmed by 4 bases and 2 bases, with 3 bases remaining between them. The CDR3 extends over 11 amino acids. CDR3 sequence reads: CASSSTYEQYF. CDR3 sequence (DNA): TGTGCCAGCAGCTCCACCTACGAGCAGTACTTC.

This chain uses TRBV27 with TRBJ2-5, with 7 bases identical to TRBD2. V was pared by 5 bases and J by 11 bases, with 14 bases of the junction left unmatched. Germline lookup yields CDR1 MNHEY and CDR2 SMNVEV (reference sequence). There are 14 residues in the CDR3. CDR3 sequence reads: CASSASGGPTTQYF. The CDR3 DNA follows: TGTGCCAGCAGTGCGTCGGGGGGTCCTACGACGCAGTACTTC.

V gene TRBV30 combines with J gene TRBJ2-1; D is possibly TRBD2 (6 bases). V was cut by 0 bases and J by 3 bases, with 9 bases left in between. The CDR3 has 14 residues. The germline CDR1 and CDR2 sequences are GTSNPN and SVGIG (reference sequence). The chain's CDR3 is CAWSVLADYNEQFF. The CDR3 DNA reads as TGTGCCTGGAGTGTATTAGCGGACTACAATGAGCAGTTCTTC.

This chain connects TRBV29-1 to TRBJ1-2; D is unclear. The ends were cut back, 8 bases at V and 3 bases at J, with 19 bases in the middle. The germline gives CDR1 SQVTM, CDR2 ANQGSEA. The CDR3 contains 14 residues. CDR3 sequence (DNA): TGCAGCACGCCGGAAAGAGACGGAGACTATGGCTACACCTTC. Protein product: CSTPERDGDYGYTF.

This chain links TRBV6-5 with TRBJ2-1; D may be TRBD1 or TRBD2 (6 bases each). Germline assignment: CDR1 MNHEY and CDR2 SVGAGI. V was pared by 7 bases and J by 4 bases, with 11 bases between. The CDR3 is 13 residues long. The CDR3 is CASTQGRYNEQFF. CDR3 nucleotide sequence: TGTGCCAGCACCCAGGGGAGGTACAATGAGCAGTTCTTC.

In nucleotides, the CDR3 is TGCAGCGTTGGACAGGGTGAGCGTACTGGGGCCAACGTCCTGACTTTC. Protein: CSVGQGERTGANVLTF. The V call is TRBV29-1, the J call TRBJ2-6; 7 bases fit TRBD1. The length of the CDR3 is 16 residues. V dropped 4 bases and J dropped 2; count of bases not matched to a gene: 8. The germline CDR1 and CDR2 sequences are SQVTM and ANQGSEA.

V usage is TRBV7-2 and J usage is TRBJ1-3, with unresolved D. The CDR3 extends over 16 amino acids. Trimming took off 1 base at V and 1 base at J, with 11 bases between the two ends. Germline V gene data show CDR1 as SGHTA and CDR2 as FQGNSA. The CDR3 reads CASSLDGSWSGNTIYF. In DNA, the CDR3 is TGTGCCAGCAGCTTAGATGGGAGTTGGTCTGGAAACACCATATATTTT. The entire variable domain, with the rest obtained from reference TRBV7-2 and TRBJ1-3, is as follows: GAGVSQSPSNKVTEKGKDVELRCDPISGHTALYWYRQSLGQGLEFLIYFQGNSAPDKSGLPSDRFSAERTGGSVSTLTIQRTQQEDSAVYLCASSLDGSWSGNTIYFGEGSWLTVV.

The chain joins TRBV2 to TRBJ1-1; D remains ambiguous. Germline CDR1 reads SNHLY; CDR2 reads FYNNEI. The CDR3 runs 14 residues. V was trimmed by 2 bases and J by 1 base, leaving 8 bases between them. The CDR3, as DNA: TGTGCCAGCAGTGAAAGGGTGGGGAACACTGAAGCTTTCTTT. Translated: CASSERVGNTEAFF. Full variable domain (missing parts from reference TRBV2 and TRBJ1-1): EPEVTQTPSHQVTQMGQEVILRCVPISNHLYFYWYRQILGQKVEFLVSFYNNEISEKSEIFDDQFSVERPDGSNFTLKIRSTKLEDSAMYFCASSERVGNTEAFFGQGTRLTVV.

V gene TRBV11-2 combines with J gene TRBJ2-2, with D perhaps TRBD1 or TRBD2 (5 bases each). This CDR3 has 12 residues. Germline V gene lookup returns CDR1 SGHAT and CDR2 FQNNGV. Trimming stripped 5 bases from V and 7 bases from J, with 8 bases between. CDR3 sequence: CASSPGGGELFF. CDR3 nucleotides: TGTGCCAGCAGCCCTGGGGGCGGGGAGCTGTTTTTT.